The entry below describes one TCR beta chain. The antigen is unknown. Assay used: immunoSEQ multiplex PCR; TCRdb lists only in-frame clones, some missing. Of about 480,000 clones in the sample, approximately 88% were seen once. These data belong to a study of Ad26.COV2.S vaccination and SARS-CoV-2 variants. Across the whole study: Into the muscle, Ad26.COV2.S was dosed once or twice, 56 days apart.

Study-wide results and caveats: Spike-specific TCR breadth was greater in vaccine than placebo recipients.

CDR3 size: 16 residues. Germline CDR1 and CDR2: KGHDR and SFDVKD. J was trimmed by 1 base and V by 4 bases; bases with no gene match: 7. Treatment specified: 15 to 20 received Ad26.COV2.S at low or high dose, single or two shots; roughly five received placebo; per-sample allocation not given. Sampling was done on day 63 after the first vaccine or placebo injection. This specimen consisted of peripheral blood, obtained in a trial of Ad26.COV2.S vaccine versus placebo. The gene calls are TRBV24-1 and TRBJ2-3, with TRBD1 matching over 7 bases. The TCR was taken from a person aged 18-60 years who received the Ad26.COV2.S COVID-19 vaccine or a placebo. CDR3 nucleotides: TGTGCCACCAGTGACCCCGTTGGGACAGGCACAGATACGCAGTATTTT. This gives the protein CATSDPVGTGTDTQYF.